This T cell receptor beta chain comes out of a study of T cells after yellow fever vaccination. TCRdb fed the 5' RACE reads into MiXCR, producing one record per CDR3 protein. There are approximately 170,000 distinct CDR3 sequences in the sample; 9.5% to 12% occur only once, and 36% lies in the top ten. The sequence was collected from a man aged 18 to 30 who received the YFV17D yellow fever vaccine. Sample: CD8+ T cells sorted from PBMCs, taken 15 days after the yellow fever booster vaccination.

The CDR3 spells CASTFYPAGTTSYNEQFF. The CDR3 DNA is TGTGCCAGCACCTTTTACCCCGCCGGGACTACCTCCTACAATGAGCAGTTCTTC. The V gene is TRBV7-2, the J gene TRBJ2-1, with 7 bases aligning to TRBD2. Germline loops: CDR1 SGHTA, CDR2 FQGNSA. This CDR3 has 18 amino acids. J was trimmed by 0 bases and V by 7 bases; bases with no gene match: 15.